The rows below give T cell receptor beta chains drawn from one sample of a study of identical twins. Each CDR3 protein is one row after TCRdb ran MiXCR on the 5' RACE reads. The sample has fewer than 350,000 distinct CDR3 sequences; about 8% are singletons. The same data also contributed to another study, on yellow fever vaccine responses in identical twins.

The sequenced sample was memory (CD45RO+) T cells sorted from blood. Source of these receptors: a woman between 18 and 30 years old in good health. Both conserved end residues are part of each CDR3. A D gene is named only where the DNA matches it firmly. Only part of the rows carry a size: once, few, many, or a class if the clone is expanded.

j_gene | abundance | d_gene | v_gene | CDR3aa | CDR3nt
TRBJ1-1 | many | . | TRBV6-1 | CASGGTGSDTEAFF | TGTGCCAGCGGGGGAACAGGATCGGACACTGAAGCTTTCTTT
TRBJ2-5 | . | . | TRBV7-7 | CASSLSTGNQETQYF | TGTGCCAGCAGCTTATCTACAGGGAATCAAGAGACCCAGTACTTC
TRBJ2-5 | few | TRBD2 | TRBV6-5 | CASSYGVGGETQYF | TGTGCCAGCAGTTACGGAGTCGGGGGGGAGACCCAGTACTTC
TRBJ2-3 | . | . | TRBV9 | CASSVNSPDTQYF | TGTGCCAGCAGCGTAAACTCCCCCGATACGCAGTATTTT
TRBJ2-7 | few | TRBD2 | TRBV27 | CASRGGTSGAYEQYF | TGTGCCAGCAGGGGGGGGACTAGCGGAGCCTACGAGCAGTACTTC
TRBJ1-6 | many | . | TRBV6-5 | CASSYSRAQRGNSPLHF | TGTGCCAGCAGTTACTCCCGAGCCCAAAGGGGTAATTCACCCCTCCACTTT
TRBJ2-1 | once | TRBD2 | TRBV28 | CATNQVSGGRNNEQFF | TGTGCCACGAACCAGGTTAGCGGGGGACGTAACAATGAGCAGTTCTTC
TRBJ1-1 | . | TRBD1 | TRBV7-9 | CASSPGVGQGNTEAFF | TGTGCCAGCAGCCCTGGGGTAGGACAGGGGAACACTGAAGCTTTCTTT
TRBJ2-7 | few | TRBD1 | TRBV27 | CASSLIPTGRVEQYF | TGTGCCAGCAGTCTTATCCCGACAGGGCGGGTCGAGCAGTACTTC
TRBJ2-1 | . | . | TRBV19 | CASSIPTVVNEQFF | TGTGCCAGTAGTATACCGACTGTGGTCAATGAGCAGTTCTTC
TRBJ2-7 | . | TRBD1 | TRBV20-1 | CSARDLDRGHNEQYF | TGCAGTGCTAGAGATCTGGACAGGGGGCATAACGAGCAGTACTTC
TRBJ1-6 | . | . | TRBV7-9 | CASSLRGGHNSPLHF | TGTGCCAGCAGCTTACGTGGAGGCCATAATTCACCCCTCCACTTT
TRBJ2-1 | few | . | TRBV10-1 | CASSESGRGRWNNEQFF | TGCGCCAGCAGTGAGTCGGGAAGGGGAAGGTGGAACAATGAGCAGTTCTTC
TRBJ2-1 | few | . | TRBV6-1 | CASRAVGSYNEQFF | TGTGCCAGCAGGGCTGTGGGGTCCTACAATGAGCAGTTCTTC
TRBJ2-1 | many | TRBD2 | TRBV20-1 | CSARSLAENLDFYNEQFF | TGCAGTGCTAGGTCCCTAGCGGAAAACCTAGATTTCTACAATGAGCAGTTCTTC
TRBJ1-1 | many | TRBD1 | TRBV27 | CASRKTGVGAFF | TGTGCCAGCAGAAAAACAGGGGTCGGAGCTTTCTTT
TRBJ2-1 | many | TRBD2 | TRBV12-3/TRBV12-4 | CASSLLAGNTYNEQFF | TGTGCCAGCAGTTTATTAGCGGGGAACACCTACAATGAGCAGTTCTTC
TRBJ2-2 | few | . | TRBV9 | CASSVGGLGRTGELFF | TGTGCCAGCAGCGTAGGGGGACTGGGACGCACCGGGGAGCTGTTTTTT
TRBJ2-7 | . | . | TRBV28 | CASSPDGPYEQYF | TGTGCCAGCAGTCCGGACGGACCCTACGAGCAGTACTTC
TRBJ2-5 | few | TRBD2 | TRBV4-1 | CASSPLGRGDLQETQYF | TGCGCCAGCAGCCCTCTGGGGCGGGGGGACCTCCAAGAGACCCAGTACTTC
TRBJ2-5 | many | TRBD1 | TRBV11-2 | CASSPQGSETQYF | TGTGCCAGCAGCCCACAGGGGTCAGAGACCCAGTACTTC
TRBJ2-5 | . | . | TRBV11-2 | CAIPETQYF | TGTGCCATTCCCGAGACCCAGTACTTC
TRBJ2-2 | few | . | TRBV10-3 | CAITAGSGELFF | TGTGCCATCACGGCGGGCTCGGGGGAGCTGTTTTTT
TRBJ2-7 | many | . | TRBV29-1 | CSVEDYHEQYF | TGCAGCGTTGAAGATTACCACGAGCAGTACTTC
TRBJ2-5 | . | . | TRBV5-1 | CASSGPDSATTQYF | TGCGCCAGCAGCGGCCCGGACAGCGCTACGACCCAGTACTTC
TRBJ2-5 | few | . | TRBV27 | CASRKTWGQETQYF | TGTGCCAGCAGAAAAACCTGGGGACAAGAGACCCAGTACTTC
TRBJ1-4 | few | TRBD1 | TRBV5-1 | CASSPGTGGSQGEKLFF | TGCGCCAGCAGCCCTGGGACAGGGGGCTCCCAGGGAGAAAAACTGTTTTTT
TRBJ2-1 | . | . | TRBV5-1 | CASSRWAAYNEQFF | TGCGCCAGCAGCCGGTGGGCAGCCTACAATGAGCAGTTCTTC
TRBJ2-7 | few | . | TRBV14 | CASSPSLAQSYEQYF | TGTGCCAGCAGCCCCTCACTAGCTCAGTCGTACGAGCAGTACTTC
TRBJ1-2 | . | . | TRBV7-6 | CASSLRSGVSGYTF | TGTGCCAGCAGCTTACGCTCAGGGGTATCTGGCTACACCTTC
TRBJ2-7 | many | . | TRBV7-6 | CASSLGSYEQYF | TGTGCCAGCAGCTTAGGCTCCTACGAGCAGTACTTC
TRBJ1-5 | many | . | TRBV12-3/TRBV12-4 | CASSLPQRQSQHF | TGTGCCAGCAGTTTACCACAGAGACAGTCCCAGCATTTT
TRBJ1-4 | many | TRBD1 | TRBV6-5 | CASSYRIQGDEKLFF | TGTGCCAGCAGTTATAGGATACAGGGGGATGAAAAACTGTTTTTT
TRBJ2-5 | . | . | TRBV18 | CASSRGGQETQYF | TGTGCCAGCTCACGTGGGGGCCAAGAGACCCAGTACTTC
TRBJ1-1 | few | . | TRBV11-3 | CASSLGDEAFF | TGTGCCAGCAGCTTAGGTGATGAAGCTTTCTTT
TRBJ2-1 | few | TRBD2 | TRBV9 | CASSPQGLAGGNEQFF | TGTGCCAGCAGCCCCCAGGGTTTAGCGGGAGGTAATGAGCAGTTCTTC
TRBJ2-6 | few | . | TRBV6-1 | CASTLTGVGANVLTF | TGTGCCAGCACCCTAACAGGTGTGGGGGCCAACGTCCTGACTTTC
TRBJ2-2 | few | . | TRBV18 | CASSPDLRSGELFF | TGTGCCAGCTCACCAGACTTGCGATCCGGGGAGCTGTTTTTT
TRBJ2-5 | few | . | TRBV18 | CASSQQELGETQYF | TGTGCCAGCTCACAACAGGAACTTGGAGAGACCCAGTACTTC